The T cell receptor (beta chain) under discussion was sequenced for a study of cytomegalovirus exposure and HLA in healthy donors (dated by TCRdb to 2015 to 2018). Some background on the complete study: An earlier analysis of 587 of the donors reported about 250 Gb of sequence data and approximately 110 million unique TCR beta sequences from 150 million to 200 million T cells. Roughly 300 gigabases of sequencing data and around 88 million unique TCR sequences made up an early release that covered roughly 670 HLA-typed donors. Of the roughly 400 genotyped donors, 81% were placed in the genetic ancestry cluster associated with self-reported Caucasian donors. The aim of the study was to test whether cataloging public T cell receptors could identify signatures of past pathogen exposure. The T cell repertoires of several hundred subjects were profiled by immunosequencing and related to cytomegalovirus serostatus. Along with the approximately 600-subject first cohort, a separate validation cohort of more than 90 different subjects was used. The study combined high-throughput TCR immunosequencing, statistical association of individual TCRs with disease status, and machine learning to predict cytomegalovirus infection status. A later analysis re-analyzed previously published TCR beta repertoires from 660 or so donors and added high-resolution HLA genotyping to study TCR occurrence patterns. Rather than drawing on any new phenotypic data, the later analysis identified candidate immune exposures from TCR beta sequences and the way those sequences occurred across donors. In an earlier analysis of roughly 580 of the donors, high-throughput TCR beta sequencing was used to judge whether each TCR beta V gene segment behaved as functional or pseudogenic. Donor age, sex, ethnicity and CMV serostatus were collected together with the repertoire data. In a later genetic analysis, genome-wide SNP genotypes for about three fifths of the roughly 670 donors were used, and that subset was treated as a discovery cohort. Every discovery cohort repertoire had been produced on one sequencing platform. HLA typing included class I and class II loci at four-digit resolution. Typing coverage differed by locus: A, B, C, DRB1 and DQB1 were typed in about 629-640 donors, DQA1 in roughly 500, DPA1 in around 610, and DPB1 in 472. Because of strong linkage in the cohort, 4 to 6 DR-DQ haplotypes were treated as single units for association and clustering. On average, around 240,000 unique TCR beta nucleotide sequences were sequenced per donor among 398 genotyped donors of the cohort, with 15% to 20% of those sequences being non-productive. The research as a whole found: In a later analysis, the rate of TCR association differed among HLA loci, with DRB1 alleles having the most associated TCRs and HLA-C alleles having the fewest. When HLA alleles, especially DR and DQ, strongly co-occurred, TCR associations were difficult to assign to individual alleles. In a later genetic analysis, a missense DCLRE1C variant was associated with V-gene and J-gene trimming of TCR beta chains, and the association was replicated in an independent cohort. The study gave a list of around 170 TCR beta chains associated with cytomegalovirus. Broadly in line with IMGT annotations, most TCR beta V segments showed up in productive rearrangements about 87% or about 30% of the time in an earlier analysis of several hundred of the donors. According to a later genetic analysis, donors in an Asian-associated ancestry cluster had fewer N-insertions in productive TCRs than the approximately 710-donor mean. Cytomegalovirus status was reported to be diagnosed by the classifier with high specificity and sensitivity in both the original and validation cohorts. According to a later analysis, most CMV-associated TCR beta chains appeared to be HLA-restricted, and the HLA associations seemed to be driven largely by CMV exposure. In a later analysis, several top co-occurrence clusters were reported to appear linked to parvovirus B19, influenza, CMV and Epstein-Barr virus. Some IMGT-functional V segments, including TRBV6-2 and TRBV6-3, could not be distinguished by the 87-base-pair reads and were therefore excluded. Because HLA typing was missing for some donors at each locus, association tests included only the typed subset. The earlier analysis of approximately 560 of the donors excluded 15 to 20 rarely observed V segments, including chromosome 9 orphons, because counts were too low. A cluster of highly shared sequence variants was judged likely to be a technical artifact of the sequencing pipeline. Specific HLA alleles were associated with 15,000 to 20,000 TCR beta sequences at a false discovery rate of 0.05 in a later analysis. Correlated functional status among segregating V segments might reflect linkage disequilibrium, but an unknown experimental factor could not be ruled out. Immune exposure information for the cohort was limited to CMV serostatus. A further reported finding was that TCR beta sequences accurately predicted the HLA-A and HLA-B alleles for most subjects in the first cohort. This cohort had only TCR beta chains sequenced, and the lack of alpha or paired-chain data limited which features could be detected. It was suggested by the authors that the approach could potentially be generalized to other disease states and immunological phenotypes. Across donors, most TCR sequences were observed very rarely, whereas some public TCRs were present in many individuals. In a later analysis, HLA-associated TCR beta chains were found to be more clonally expanded and to have lower generation probabilities than equally common non-associated chains. Sequencing depth was assumed to be roughly uniform across donors in the presence/absence analyses, though that assumption may not hold. In vitro tests confirmed that three of the cytomegalovirus-associated TCR beta chains recognize cytomegalovirus antigens.

The method behind the library was the immunoSEQ multiplex PCR assay. For the multiplex PCR, a mixture combining 60 forward primers for TCR Vbeta segments and 13 reverse primers for TCR Jbeta segments was used. The CDR3 region of rearranged TCR beta genes was amplified from genomic DNA by a multiplex PCR assay. On the Illumina HiSeq System, the amplified TCR beta libraries were sequenced as 87-base-pair reads. Per the authors' processing: Across the 500 to 750 repertoires, a later analysis counted tens of millions of unique TCR beta chains, roughly 11 million of which were shared by at least two donors. To remove PCR and sequencing errors, raw reads were error-corrected and collapsed into unique sequences using a nearest-neighbor algorithm that merged closely related sequences. CDR3 sequences were aligned to IMGT reference sequences to assign V, D and J gene segments. For a sequence to be retained, a match of at least six nucleotides to both a V gene segment and a J gene segment was required. Rearrangements were classified as productive when the CDR3 lacked stop codons and remained in frame with V and J, and all other rearrangements were classified as non-productive. Following IMGT convention, CDR3 was defined as the stretch from the second conserved V-encoded cysteine up to the conserved J-encoded phenylalanine. In an earlier analysis of more than 550 of the donors, sequences lacking an unambiguous match to a single V gene segment were excluded. An earlier analysis of fewer than 750 of the donors called V segments functional above 56.7% productive rearrangements and segregating when the between-donor standard deviation exceeded 5%. A statistical classification framework was developed to diagnose cytomegalovirus status using the catalog of TCR beta chain sequences. V and J gene assignment, in a later analysis, came from comparing TCR nucleotide sequences with IMGT/GENE-DB human TR gene sequences. The TCRdist pipeline was used in a later analysis to assign CDR3 sequences and most-parsimonious VDJ recombination scenarios. A later analysis defined each TCR beta chain by its CDR3 amino acid sequence plus V-gene family, and excluded reads lacking a unique V-gene family. In a later analysis, around 600 highly shared, low-generation-probability nucleotide sequences were removed to address suspected cross-contamination and a sequencing artifact. In a later analysis, a clonal expansion index was calculated for each public chain from normalized within-repertoire ranks of inferred template counts. A later analysis computed generation probabilities with a VDJ recombination model fitted to out-of-frame rearrangements, and checked the results against IGoR. In a later analysis, TCR-TCR, TCR-HLA and TCR-CMV co-occurrence was scored with hypergeometric tests, and a repertoire-size bias correction was applied to TCR pairs. False discovery rates were estimated in a later analysis by permuting HLA or CMV assignments 20 times. In a later analysis, co-occurring TCRs were grouped using DBSCAN, with TCRdist sequence similarity added in when clustering inside HLA-allele-positive subsets. Co-occurrence clustering excluded repertoires with fewer than 30,000 or more than 120,000 public chains, plus five with anomalous nucleotide sharing. The clones in this table, taken by TCRdb from immuneACCESS, are in-frame only. Not every clone is retained; where verified, under half of the shortfall comes from an unresolved V gene, and the cause of the rest is unknown. The D gene and trimming were derived from the DNA, and the V and J assignments and clone size from that table. The sample profile shows 150,000 to 200,000 clones; about four fifths of them were found once. 1.5% to 2% of the sample is in the top ten clones.

Looking up the germline V gene (reference sequence) yields CDR1 SEHNR and CDR2 FQNEAQ. From V the trimming removes 5 bases and from J it removes 1 base, while the gene matches leave 9 bases of the junction unaccounted for. The CDR3 runs 16 amino acids, cysteine and phenylalanine included. Just CDR3 DNA is preserved here, 48 bases in frame from base 1. In total, just over 650 healthy bone marrow donors made up the cohort. At the time of sampling, all cohort members were nominally healthy, though unrecorded immune exposures were likely present. The donor was CMV seronegative and belonged to the group of around 350 seronegative cohort members. A peripheral blood sample was provided by each donor, and peripheral blood mononuclear cells were used for TCR beta sequencing. The Qiagen DNeasy Blood Extraction Kit was used to extract genomic DNA from the blood cell samples. As to this clone: The antigen it recognizes is unknown. Per-base quality was not reported, and no clone a single base away is much larger than it.

Sequencing used PBMCs. This sequence uses TRBV7-9 and TRBJ2-5, and 8 junction bases match TRBD1. The sequence was collected from a man younger than 35 in good health and CMV-seronegative. CDR3 sequence: CASSQKRTGRQETQYF. The bases read TGTGCCAGCAGCCAGAAACGGACAGGGCGCCAAGAGACCCAGTACTTC.